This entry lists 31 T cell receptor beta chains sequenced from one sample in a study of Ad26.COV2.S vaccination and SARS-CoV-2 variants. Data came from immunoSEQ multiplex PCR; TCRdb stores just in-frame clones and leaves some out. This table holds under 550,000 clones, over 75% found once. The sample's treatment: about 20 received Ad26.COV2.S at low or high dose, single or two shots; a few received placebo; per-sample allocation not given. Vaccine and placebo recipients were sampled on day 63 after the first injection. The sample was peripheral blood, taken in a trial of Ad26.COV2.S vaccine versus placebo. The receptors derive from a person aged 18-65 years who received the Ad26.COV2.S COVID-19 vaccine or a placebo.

The CDR3 loop is CASSPGHMNTEAFF. The CDR3 nucleotides read TGTGCCAGTAGCCCGGGACACATGAACACTGAAGCTTTCTTT. The rearrangement uses TRBV19 and TRBJ1-1, with a weak D call TRBD1 (6 bases). The V gene lost 6 bases and the J gene lost 0 bases, with 11 bases spanning the gap. CDR3 size: 14 residues. Germline V gene data show CDR1 as LNHDA and CDR2 as SQIVND (reference sequence). The full variable domain, with the rest looked up from reference TRBV19 and TRBJ1-1, is DGGITQSPKYLFRKEGQNVTLSCEQNLNHDAMYWYRQDPGQGLRLIYYSQIVNDFQKGDIAEGYSVSREKKESFPLTVTSAQKNPTAFYLCASSPGHMNTEAFFGQGTRLTVV.

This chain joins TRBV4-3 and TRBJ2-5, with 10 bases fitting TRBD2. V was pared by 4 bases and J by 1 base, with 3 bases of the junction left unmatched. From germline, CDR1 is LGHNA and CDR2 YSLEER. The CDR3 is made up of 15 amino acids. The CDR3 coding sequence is TGCGCCAGCAGCCCATCTAGCGGGGGCCAAGAGACCCAGTACTTC. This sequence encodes CASSPSSGGQETQYF.

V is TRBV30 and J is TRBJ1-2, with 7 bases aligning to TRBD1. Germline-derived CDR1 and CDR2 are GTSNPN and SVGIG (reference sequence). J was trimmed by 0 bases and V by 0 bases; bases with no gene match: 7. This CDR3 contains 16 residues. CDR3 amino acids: CAWSVPLTGPNYGYTF. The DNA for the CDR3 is TGTGCCTGGAGTGTACCACTGACAGGGCCTAACTATGGCTACACCTTC.

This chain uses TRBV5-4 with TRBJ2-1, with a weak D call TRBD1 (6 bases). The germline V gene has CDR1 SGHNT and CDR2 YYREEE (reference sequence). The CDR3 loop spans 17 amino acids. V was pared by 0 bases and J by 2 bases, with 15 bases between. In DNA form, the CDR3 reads TGTGCCAGCAGCTTGGGGACAGCTCTCAAAACCTACAATGAGCAGTTCTTC. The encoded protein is CASSLGTALKTYNEQFF. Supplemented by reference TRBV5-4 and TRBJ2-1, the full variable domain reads ETGVTQSPTHLIKTRGQQVTLRCSSQSGHNTVSWYQQALGQGPQFIFQYYREEENGRGNFPPRFSGLQFPNYSSELNVNALELDDSALYLCASSLGTALKTYNEQFFGPGTRLTVL.

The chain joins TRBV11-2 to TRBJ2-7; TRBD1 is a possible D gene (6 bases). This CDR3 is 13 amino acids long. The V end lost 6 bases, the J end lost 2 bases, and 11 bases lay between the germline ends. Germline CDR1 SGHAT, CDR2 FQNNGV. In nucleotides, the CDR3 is TGTGCCAGCAGTCCAGGACAGACCTACGAGCAGTACTTC. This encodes CASSPGQTYEQYF.

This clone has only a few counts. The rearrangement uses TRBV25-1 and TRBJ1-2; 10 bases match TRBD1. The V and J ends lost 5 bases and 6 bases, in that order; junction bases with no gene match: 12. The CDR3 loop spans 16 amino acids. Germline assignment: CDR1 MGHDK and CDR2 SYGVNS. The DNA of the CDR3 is TGTGCCAGCAGTCAAACCGGGACAGGGGAATGGAATGGCTACACCTTC. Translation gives CASSQTGTGEWNGYTF.

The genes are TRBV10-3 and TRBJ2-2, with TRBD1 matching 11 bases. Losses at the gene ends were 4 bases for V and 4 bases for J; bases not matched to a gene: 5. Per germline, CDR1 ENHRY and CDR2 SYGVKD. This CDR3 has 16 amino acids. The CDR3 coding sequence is TGTGCCATCAGTGCCACCGGGACAGGGGGCACCGGGGAGCTGTTTTTT. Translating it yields CAISATGTGGTGELFF.

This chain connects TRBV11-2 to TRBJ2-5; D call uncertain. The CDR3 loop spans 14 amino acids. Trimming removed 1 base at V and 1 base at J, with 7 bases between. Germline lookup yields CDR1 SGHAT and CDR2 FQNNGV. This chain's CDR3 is CASSLGPAQETQYF. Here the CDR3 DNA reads TGTGCCAGCAGCTTAGGGCCAGCCCAAGAGACCCAGTACTTC.

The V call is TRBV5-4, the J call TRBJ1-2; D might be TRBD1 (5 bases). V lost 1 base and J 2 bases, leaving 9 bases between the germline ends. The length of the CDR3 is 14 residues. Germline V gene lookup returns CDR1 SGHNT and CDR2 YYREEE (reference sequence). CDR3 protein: CASSLTGQNYGYTF. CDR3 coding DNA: TGTGCCAGCAGCTTGACTGGACAAAACTATGGCTACACCTTC.

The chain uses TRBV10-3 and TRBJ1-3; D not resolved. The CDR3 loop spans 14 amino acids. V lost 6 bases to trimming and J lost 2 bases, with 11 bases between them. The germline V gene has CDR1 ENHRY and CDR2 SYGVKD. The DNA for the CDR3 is TGTGCCATCAGCGGGAGCTTAGCTGGAAACACCATATATTTT. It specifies CAISGSLAGNTIYF.

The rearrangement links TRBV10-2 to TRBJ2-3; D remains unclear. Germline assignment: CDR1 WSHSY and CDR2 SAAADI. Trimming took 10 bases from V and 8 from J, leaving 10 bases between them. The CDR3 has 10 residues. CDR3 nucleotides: TGCGCCACCTATTCCGGTACGCAGTATTTT. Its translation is CATYSGTQYF.

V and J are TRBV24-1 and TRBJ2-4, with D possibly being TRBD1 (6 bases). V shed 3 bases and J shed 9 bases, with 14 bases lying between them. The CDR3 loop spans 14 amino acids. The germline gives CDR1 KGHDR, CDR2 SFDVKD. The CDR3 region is CATSDNTGFGIQYF. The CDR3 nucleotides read TGTGCCACCAGTGATAATACAGGGTTCGGCATTCAGTACTTC.

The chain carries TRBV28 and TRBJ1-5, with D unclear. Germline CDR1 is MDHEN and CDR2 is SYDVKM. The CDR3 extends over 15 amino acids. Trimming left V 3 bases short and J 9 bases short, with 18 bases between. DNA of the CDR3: TGTGCCAGCAGTTTGCTAGGGTATGGTAGAGGGCCCCAGCATTTT. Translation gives CASSLLGYGRGPQHF. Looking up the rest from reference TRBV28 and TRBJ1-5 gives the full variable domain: DVKVTQSSRYLVKRTGEKVFLECVQDMDHENMFWYRQDPGLGLRLIYFSYDVKMKEKGDIPEGYSVSREKKERFSLILESASTNQTSMYLCASSLLGYGRGPQHFGDGTRLSIL.

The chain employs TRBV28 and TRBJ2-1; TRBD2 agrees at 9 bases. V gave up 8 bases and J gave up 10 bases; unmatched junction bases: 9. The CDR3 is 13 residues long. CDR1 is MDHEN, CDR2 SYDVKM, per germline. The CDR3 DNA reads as TGTGCCAGCTATAGCGGGGGAATTAGAGAGCAGTTCTTC. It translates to CASYSGGIREQFF. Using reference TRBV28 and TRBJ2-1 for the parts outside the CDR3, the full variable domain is DVKVTQSSRYLVKRTGEKVFLECVQDMDHENMFWYRQDPGLGLRLIYFSYDVKMKEKGDIPEGYSVSREKKERFSLILESASTNQTSMYLCASYSGGIREQFFGPGTRLTVL.

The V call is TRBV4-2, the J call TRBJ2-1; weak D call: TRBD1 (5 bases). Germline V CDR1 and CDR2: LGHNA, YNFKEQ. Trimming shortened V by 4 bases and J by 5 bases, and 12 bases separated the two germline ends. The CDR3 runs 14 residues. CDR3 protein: CASSLVRQNNEQFF. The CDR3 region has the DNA TGTGCCAGCAGCCTCGTCAGACAGAACAATGAGCAGTTCTTC.

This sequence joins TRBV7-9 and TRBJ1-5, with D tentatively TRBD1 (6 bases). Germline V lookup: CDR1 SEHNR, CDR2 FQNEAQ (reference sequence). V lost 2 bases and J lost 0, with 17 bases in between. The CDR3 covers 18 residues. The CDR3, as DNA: TGTGCCAGCAGCTTAAGCGGGCAGGGGCGTTATAGCAATCAGCCCCAGCATTTT. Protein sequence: CASSLSGQGRYSNQPQHF.

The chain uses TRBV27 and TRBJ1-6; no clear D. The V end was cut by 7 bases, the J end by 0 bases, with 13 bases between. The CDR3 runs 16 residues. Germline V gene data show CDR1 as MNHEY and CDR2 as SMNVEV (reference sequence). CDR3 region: CASTFVPISYNSPLHF. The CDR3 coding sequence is TGTGCCAGCACATTTGTCCCGATCTCCTATAATTCACCCCTCCACTTT.

The DNA for the CDR3 is TGTGCCAGCAGTGAAGGACTGCTCGGCTACACCTTC. This sequence encodes CASSEGLLGYTF. The V gene is TRBV6-1, the J gene TRBJ1-2, with D unresolved. The V end lost 1 base, the J end lost 8 bases, and 8 bases lay between the germline ends. The CDR3 length is 12 residues. Germline V gene data show CDR1 as MNHNS and CDR2 as SASEGT.

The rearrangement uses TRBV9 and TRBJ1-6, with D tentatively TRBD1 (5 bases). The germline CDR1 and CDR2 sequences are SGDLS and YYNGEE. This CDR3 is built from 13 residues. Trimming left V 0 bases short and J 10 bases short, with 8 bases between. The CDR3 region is CASSVGGASPLHF. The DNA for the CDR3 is TGTGCCAGCAGCGTAGGAGGGGCCTCACCCCTCCACTTT. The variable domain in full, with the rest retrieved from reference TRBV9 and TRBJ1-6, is DSGVTQTPKHLITATGQRVTLRCSPRSGDLSVYWYQQSLDQGLQFLIQYYNGEERAKGNILERFSAQQFPDLHSELNLSSLELGDSALYFCASSVGGASPLHFGNGTRLTVT.

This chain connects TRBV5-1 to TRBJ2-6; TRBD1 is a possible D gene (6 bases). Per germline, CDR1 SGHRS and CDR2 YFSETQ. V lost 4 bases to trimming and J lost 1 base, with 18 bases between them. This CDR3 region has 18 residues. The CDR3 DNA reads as TGCGCCAGCAGCCTGTCGGGACAACAAAGATCTGGGGCCAACGTCCTGACTTTC. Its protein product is CASSLSGQQRSGANVLTF.

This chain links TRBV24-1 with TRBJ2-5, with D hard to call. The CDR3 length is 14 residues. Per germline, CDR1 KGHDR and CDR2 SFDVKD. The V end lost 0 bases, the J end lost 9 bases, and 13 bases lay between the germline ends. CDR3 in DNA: TGTGCCACCAGTGATTTGGACCGATCCATCGCCCAGTACTTC. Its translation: CATSDLDRSIAQYF.

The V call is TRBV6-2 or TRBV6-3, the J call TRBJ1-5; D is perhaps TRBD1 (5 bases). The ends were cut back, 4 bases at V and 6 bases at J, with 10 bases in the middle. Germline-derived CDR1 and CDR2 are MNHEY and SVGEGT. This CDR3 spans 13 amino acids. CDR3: CASSFREGQPQHF. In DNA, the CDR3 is TGTGCCAGCAGTTTCAGGGAGGGTCAGCCCCAGCATTTT.

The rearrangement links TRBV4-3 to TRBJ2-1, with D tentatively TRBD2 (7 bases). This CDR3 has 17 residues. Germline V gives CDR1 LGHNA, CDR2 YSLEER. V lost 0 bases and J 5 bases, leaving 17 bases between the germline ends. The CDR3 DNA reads TGCGCCAGCAGCCAAGATATTGGAGGGGGGGTCGACAATGAGCAGTTCTTC. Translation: CASSQDIGGGVDNEQFF.

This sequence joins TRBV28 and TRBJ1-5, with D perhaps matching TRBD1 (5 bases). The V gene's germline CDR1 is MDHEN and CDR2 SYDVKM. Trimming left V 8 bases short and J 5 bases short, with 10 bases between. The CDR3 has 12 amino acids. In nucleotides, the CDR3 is TGTGCCAGCTCCAGGGCGGATCAGCCCCAGCATTTT. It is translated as CASSRADQPQHF.

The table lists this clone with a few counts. CDR3 coding DNA: TGTGCCAGCAGTCTATTGCAGGGAGCCTACGAGCAGTACTTC. This sequence encodes CASSLLQGAYEQYF. The V call is TRBV6-5, the J call TRBJ2-7; perhaps D is TRBD1 or TRBD2 (5 bases each). Germline V gives CDR1 MNHEY, CDR2 SVGAGI. Trimming cost V 5 bases and J 2 bases, with 13 bases left between them. The CDR3 sequence is 14 residues long.

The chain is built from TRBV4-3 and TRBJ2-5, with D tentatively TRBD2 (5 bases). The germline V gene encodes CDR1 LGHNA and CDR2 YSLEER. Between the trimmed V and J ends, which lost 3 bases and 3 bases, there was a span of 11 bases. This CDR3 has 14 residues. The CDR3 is CASSQNEGKETQYF. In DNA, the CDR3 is TGCGCCAGCAGCCAGAACGAGGGTAAAGAGACCCAGTACTTC.

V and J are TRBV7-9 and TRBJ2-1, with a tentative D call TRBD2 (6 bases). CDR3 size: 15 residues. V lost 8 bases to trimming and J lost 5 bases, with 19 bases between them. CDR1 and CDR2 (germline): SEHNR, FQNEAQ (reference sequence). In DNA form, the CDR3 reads TGTGCCAGCCGATTGCGGGGAAAATTGAACAATGAGCAGTTCTTC. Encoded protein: CASRLRGKLNNEQFF. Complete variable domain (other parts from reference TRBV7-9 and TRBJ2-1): DTGVSQNPRHKITKRGQNVTFRCDPISEHNRLYWYRQTLGQGPEFLTYFQNEAQLEKSRLLSDRFSAERPKGSFSTLEIQRTEQGDSAMYLCASRLRGKLNNEQFFGPGTRLTVL.

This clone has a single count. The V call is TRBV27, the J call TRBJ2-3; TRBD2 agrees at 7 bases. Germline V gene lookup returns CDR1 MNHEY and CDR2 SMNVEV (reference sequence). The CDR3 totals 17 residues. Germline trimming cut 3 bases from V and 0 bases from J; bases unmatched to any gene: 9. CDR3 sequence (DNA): TGTGCCAGCAGTTTGGATTCTGGCGGGGGTAGCACAGATACGCAGTATTTT. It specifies CASSLDSGGGSTDTQYF.

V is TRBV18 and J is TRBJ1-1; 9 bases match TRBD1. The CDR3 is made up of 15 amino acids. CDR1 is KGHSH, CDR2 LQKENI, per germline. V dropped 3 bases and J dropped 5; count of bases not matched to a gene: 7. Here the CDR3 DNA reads TGTGCCAGCTCACCCCGGACAGGGGATAATACTGAAGCTTTCTTT. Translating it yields CASSPRTGDNTEAFF.

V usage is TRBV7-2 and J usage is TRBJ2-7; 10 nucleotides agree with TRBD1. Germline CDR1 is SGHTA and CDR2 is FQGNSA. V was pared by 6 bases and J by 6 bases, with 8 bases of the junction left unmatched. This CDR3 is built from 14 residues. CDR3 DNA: TGTGCCAGCAGGAGTGGGACAGGGGCACTCGAGCAGTACTTC. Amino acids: CASRSGTGALEQYF.

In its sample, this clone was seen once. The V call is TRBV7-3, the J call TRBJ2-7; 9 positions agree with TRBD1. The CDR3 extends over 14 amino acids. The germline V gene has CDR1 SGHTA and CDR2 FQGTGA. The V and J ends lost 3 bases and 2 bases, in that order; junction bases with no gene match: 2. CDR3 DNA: TGTGCCAGCAGCTTGGGGACAGGGACCTACGAGCAGTACTTC. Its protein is CASSLGTGTYEQYF.